This T cell receptor (beta chain) was sequenced during a study of blood T cell repertoires in COVID-19. Overall study context: Samples taken during acute and convalescent COVID-19 were collected in the United States, Italy and Spain.

V was shortened by 8 bases and J by 1 base, with 16 bases between the two germline ends. This CDR3 has 15 amino acids. In germline, CDR1 is SGHAT, CDR2 FQNNGV. The assay was immunoSEQ multiplex PCR, and TCRdb's table has in-frame clones only and misses some. In the table there are about half a million clones, roughly nine tenths of which are singletons. Participants were aged about 18 to 100 years from 24 US areas. Donors in Cohort 3 who had recovered were those with two negative PCRs, healthcare professional clearance, or resolution of their symptoms. Specimen: PBMCs or T cells enriched from blood (not recorded which). This receptor was obtained from a woman aged 60 to 75 who had recovered from COVID-19. The chain uses TRBV11-2 and TRBJ2-3; possible D gene TRBD1, 7 bases. CDR3 sequence (DNA): TGTGCCAGCCAAGGAGGGGGCGGGGGCACAGATACGCAGTATTTT. This translates into CASQGGGGGTDTQYF.